This record looks at one T cell receptor (beta chain) sequence and its context. The target antigen is unknown. The read ends 3 residues before the CDR3 terminus; that terminus is restored from the germline J gene. Recipients received nonmyeloablative bone marrow transplants from related graft donors, with transient mixed chimerism. These data are taken from a study of Tregs in tolerant kidney transplant recipients. Study results and caveats: Some patients' samples used different primers over time, so nucleotide sequences weren't comparable.

Assay used: immunoSEQ multiplex PCR; TCRdb lists only in-frame clones, some missing. The sample has under 35,000 clones, and its top ten clones hold about 1.9%. From germline, CDR1 is SGHRS and CDR2 YFSETQ. The CDR3 length is 12 residues. This chain links TRBV5-1 with TRBJ2-5, with TRBD1 identical over 7 bases. Sequenced material: CD4+ T cells from blood (PBMCs), taken 24 months after the transplant. The source of this sequence is a human patient who received a combined kidney and bone marrow transplant. These T cells may partly come from the graft donor. The CDR3 bases that were read are TGCGCTACCCGGGACAGCGATGAGACC. Protein sequence: CATRDSDET. The whole CDR3 protein reads CATRDSDETQYF.